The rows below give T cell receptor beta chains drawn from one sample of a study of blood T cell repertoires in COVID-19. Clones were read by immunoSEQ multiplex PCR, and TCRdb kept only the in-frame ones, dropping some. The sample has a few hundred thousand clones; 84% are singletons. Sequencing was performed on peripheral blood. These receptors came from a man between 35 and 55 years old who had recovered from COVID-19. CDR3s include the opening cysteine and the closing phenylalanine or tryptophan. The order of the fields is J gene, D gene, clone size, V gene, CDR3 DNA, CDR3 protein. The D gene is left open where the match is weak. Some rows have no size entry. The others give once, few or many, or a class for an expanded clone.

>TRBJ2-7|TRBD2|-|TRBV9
TGTGCCAGCAGCCCCCGCGCGGGAGGGTTTTACGAGCAGTACTTC
CASSPRAGGFYEQYF
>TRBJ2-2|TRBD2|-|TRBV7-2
TGTGCCAGCAGCTCCGCCACTAGCGGGGGGGGAACCGGGGAGCTGTTTTTT
CASSSATSGGGTGELFF
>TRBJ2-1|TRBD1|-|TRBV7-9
TGTGCCAGCAGCCGTACAGGGGGCCCGGAGGACAATGAGCAGTTCTTC
CASSRTGGPEDNEQFF
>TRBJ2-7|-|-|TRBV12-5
TGTGCTAGTGGTTTGGGCGGGGCCTACGAGCAGTACTTC
CASGLGGAYEQYF
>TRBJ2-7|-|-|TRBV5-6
TGTGCCAGCAGCTTGGGCAGCTCCTACGAGCAGTACTTC
CASSLGSSYEQYF
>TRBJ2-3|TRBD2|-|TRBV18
TGTGCCAGCTCACCGGGAGGGACTAGCTCGCAGGGAGAGTATTTT
CASSPGGTSSQGEYF
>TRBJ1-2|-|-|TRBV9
TGTGCCAGCAGCCACCTCGGGGGAAACTATGGCTACACCTTC
CASSHLGGNYGYTF
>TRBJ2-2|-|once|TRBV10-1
TGCGCCAGCAGTGTCGGGGCCGGGGAGCTGTTTTTT
CASSVGAGELFF
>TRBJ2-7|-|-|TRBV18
TGTGCCAGCTCGCAGGGGATTCGGGACGAGCAGTACTTC
CASSQGIRDEQYF
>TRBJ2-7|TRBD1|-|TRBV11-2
TGTGCCAGCAGCTTAACAGGGGTGGAGCAGTACTTC
CASSLTGVEQYF
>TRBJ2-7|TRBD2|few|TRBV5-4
TGTGCCAGCAGCTTGGGTTCCGGGGGGGGCTCCTACGAGCAGTACTTC
CASSLGSGGGSYEQYF
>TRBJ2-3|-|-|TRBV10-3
TGTGCCATCAGCGATGAGGGGGGGCGCACAGATACGCAGTATTTT
CAISDEGGRTDTQYF
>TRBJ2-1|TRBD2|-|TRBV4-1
TGCGCCAGCACCTTAGACCCGGGCGGGGGAGAGCAGTTCTTC
CASTLDPGGGEQFF
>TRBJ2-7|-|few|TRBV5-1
TGCGCCAGCAGCTTGGGGGCAGCCACACCCTACGAGCAGTACTTC
CASSLGAATPYEQYF
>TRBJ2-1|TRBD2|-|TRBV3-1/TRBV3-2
TGTGCCAGCAGCCAAGGCGGACTAGCGGGAGGGCCTAATGAGCAGTTCTTC
CASSQGGLAGGPNEQFF
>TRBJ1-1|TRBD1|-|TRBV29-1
TGCAGCGTTGCAGCTCGGGACAGGGGCACTGAAGCTTTCTTT
CSVAARDRGTEAFF
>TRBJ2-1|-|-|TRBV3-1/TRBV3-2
TGTGCCAGCAGCCAAGGAAGGGGGGAGCAGTTCTTC
CASSQGRGEQFF
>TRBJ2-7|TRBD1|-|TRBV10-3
TGTGCCACCCTAGCCATGGGACAGGGAGTACCGCCTTACGAGCAGTACTTC
CATLAMGQGVPPYEQYF
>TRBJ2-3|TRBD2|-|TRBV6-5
TGTGCCAGCAGCAGCGGGGTCAGCACAGATACGCAGTATTTT
CASSSGVSTDTQYF
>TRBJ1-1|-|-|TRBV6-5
TGTGCCAGCAGGCGATCAGGGCGTGGTACTGAAGCTTTCTTT
CASRRSGRGTEAFF
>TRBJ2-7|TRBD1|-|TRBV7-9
TGTGCCAGCAGCAGCCGGGACAGGGGCCACGAGCAGTACTTC
CASSSRDRGHEQYF
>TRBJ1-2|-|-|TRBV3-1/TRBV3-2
TGTGCCAGCAGCCATTTACCCTACGGTGGCTACACCTTC
CASSHLPYGGYTF
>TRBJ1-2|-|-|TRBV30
TGTGCCTGGAGTGTACATGGGGGGGACTATGGCTACACCTTC
CAWSVHGGDYGYTF
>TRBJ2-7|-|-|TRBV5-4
TGTGCCAGCAGCTTGGATCAGACCTACGAGCAGTACTTC
CASSLDQTYEQYF
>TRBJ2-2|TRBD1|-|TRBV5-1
TGCGCCAGCAGCCCGACAGGGGTCACCGGGGAGCTGTTTTTT
CASSPTGVTGELFF
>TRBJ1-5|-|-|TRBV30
TGTGCCTGGAGTTTCCCAAATCAGCCCCAGCATTTT
CAWSFPNQPQHF
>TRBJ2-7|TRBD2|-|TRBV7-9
TGTGCCAGCAGCTTCGGCGGGAGCTCCTACGAGCAGTACTTC
CASSFGGSSYEQYF
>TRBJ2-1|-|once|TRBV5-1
TGCGCCAGCAGATCCTTTCTAGGACAGACCTACAATGAGCAGTTCTTC
CASRSFLGQTYNEQFF
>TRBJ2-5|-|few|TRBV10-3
TGTGCCATCAGTGAGTCGAGGGTCGTAGGGGAGACCCAGTACTTC
CAISESRVVGETQYF
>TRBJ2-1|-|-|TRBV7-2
TGTGCCAGCAGCTTAGATCTGGGCACCTACAATGAGCAGTTCTTC
CASSLDLGTYNEQFF
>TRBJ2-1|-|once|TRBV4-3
TGCGCCAGCAGCCCACAGGGAAGCTCCTACAATGAGCAGTTCTTC
CASSPQGSSYNEQFF
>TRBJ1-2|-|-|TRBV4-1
TGCGCCAGCAGCCAAGATTGGCAGGGGAGAGGCTACACCTTC
CASSQDWQGRGYTF
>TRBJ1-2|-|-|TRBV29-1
TGCAGCGCCCAAGGACAGTATGGCTACACCTTC
CSAQGQYGYTF
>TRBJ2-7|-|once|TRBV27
TGTGCCAGCAGTGCTGTCCTAAGAAGCGACGAGCAGTACTTC
CASSAVLRSDEQYF
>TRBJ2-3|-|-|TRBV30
TGTGCCTGGAGTGTACTTAGAGAAATAACAGATACGCAGTATTTT
CAWSVLREITDTQYF
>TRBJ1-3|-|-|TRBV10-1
TGCGCCAGCAGCACAGGGACTGGAAACACCATATATTTT
CASSTGTGNTIYF
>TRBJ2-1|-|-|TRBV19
TGTGCCAGTAGTATAGACTTCGGGAGCTCCTACAATGAGCAGTTCTTC
CASSIDFGSSYNEQFF
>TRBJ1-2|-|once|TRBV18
TGTGCCAGCTCACCGGTCAGGATGGAAGGCTACACCTTC
CASSPVRMEGYTF
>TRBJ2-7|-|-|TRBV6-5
TGTGCCAGCAGTTACGCACCGGACAGCCCCTACGAGCAGTACTTC
CASSYAPDSPYEQYF
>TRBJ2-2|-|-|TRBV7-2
TGTGCCAGCAGCTTAGTTGGGGGGAGTGGAACCGGGGAGCTGTTTTTT
CASSLVGGSGTGELFF
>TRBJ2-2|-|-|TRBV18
TGTGCCAGCTCACCCTCTTCCGACACCGGGGAGCTGTTTTTT
CASSPSSDTGELFF
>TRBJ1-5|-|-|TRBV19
TGTGCCAGTAGTATCTACACAGCTAATCAGCCCCAGCATTTT
CASSIYTANQPQHF
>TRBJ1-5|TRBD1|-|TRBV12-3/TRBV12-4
TGTGCCAGCAAACAGGGGGGAATTCGGCCCCAGCATTTT
CASKQGGIRPQHF
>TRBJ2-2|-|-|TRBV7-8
TGTGCCAGCAGCCTAACTCACACCGGGGAGCTGTTTTTT
CASSLTHTGELFF
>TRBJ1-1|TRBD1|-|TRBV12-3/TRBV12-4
TGTGCCAGCAGTCAACAGGGGACTGAAGCTTTCTTT
CASSQQGTEAFF
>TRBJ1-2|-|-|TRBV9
TGTGCCAGCAGCCCAGAGGCGGTTGGGTATGGCTACACCTTC
CASSPEAVGYGYTF
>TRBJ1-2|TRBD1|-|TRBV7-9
TGTGCCAGCAGCTTAGTTGGGACAGGGTCAAATGGCTACACCTTC
CASSLVGTGSNGYTF